Listed here are 19 T cell receptor beta chains from one sample, sequenced in a study of blood T cell repertoires in COVID-19. Clones were read by immunoSEQ multiplex PCR, and TCRdb kept only the in-frame ones, dropping some. The table includes 140,000 to 150,000 clones, around 84% detected once. Material: PBMCs or T cells enriched from blood (not recorded which). Source of these receptors: a woman between 50 and 59 years old who had been exposed to COVID-19.

In DNA form, the CDR3 reads TGTGCCAGCAGCCGGGGGGGCGCGGTTAGGGAGACCCAGTACTTC. It yields the protein CASSRGGAVRETQYF. V and J are TRBV7-2 and TRBJ2-5, with TRBD2 identical over 8 bases. V lost 5 bases and J lost 5; bases outside the gene matches: 10. The CDR3 length is 15 residues. Germline V lookup: CDR1 SGHTA, CDR2 FQGNSA.

The chain has TRBV15 and TRBJ1-1; no clear D gene. The CDR3 consists of 14 residues. CDR1 and CDR2 from the germline V gene are LNHNV and YYDKDF (reference sequence). V was clipped by 0 bases and J by 4 bases, with 9 bases between them. This CDR3 is CATSREATSTEAFF. DNA of the CDR3: TGTGCCACCAGCAGAGAGGCGACATCCACTGAAGCTTTCTTT. The whole variable domain, filled in from reference TRBV15 and TRBJ1-1, reads DAMVIQNPRYQVTQFGKPVTLSCSQTLNHNVMYWYQQKSSQAPKLLFHYYDKDFNNEADTPDNFQSRRPNTSFCFLDIRSPGLGDTAMYLCATSREATSTEAFFGQGTRLTVV.

This clone appeared a single time. V is TRBV5-6 and J is TRBJ2-7, with D perhaps matching TRBD1 (5 bases). Trimming took 0 bases from V and 3 from J, leaving 10 bases between them. This CDR3 has 14 residues. Germline V gene lookup returns CDR1 SGHDT and CDR2 YYEEEE. In DNA form, the CDR3 reads TGTGCCAGCAGCTTGGGGGGCCTTCTCTACGAGCAGTACTTC. Amino acids: CASSLGGLLYEQYF. The whole variable domain, remainder taken from reference TRBV5-6 and TRBJ2-7, is DAGVTQSPTHLIKTRGQQVTLRCSPKSGHDTVSWYQQALGQGPQFIFQYYEEEERQRGNFPDRFSGHQFPNYSSELNVNALLLGDSALYLCASSLGGLLYEQYFGPGTRLTVT.

Turning to this clone: Other DNA variants within this sample encode the same CDR3. The chain is built from TRBV2 and TRBJ2-7, with a possible D match to TRBD2 (6 bases). The V end was cut by 2 bases, the J end by 2 bases, with 16 bases between. Germline loops: CDR1 SNHLY, CDR2 FYNNEI. This CDR3 has 16 amino acids. The DNA for the CDR3 is TGTGCCAGCAGTGAATTTGGTCGGCGGGGAACCTACGAGCAGTACTTC. Translated, it gives CASSEFGRRGTYEQYF.

V is TRBV7-2 and J is TRBJ1-1; D is possibly TRBD1 (5 bases). This CDR3 is built from 14 residues. Germline V gene sequence: CDR1 SGHTA, CDR2 FQGNSA. The V and J ends lost 5 bases and 2 bases respectively, with 12 bases between them. The CDR3 nucleotides read TGTGCCAGCAGCGTCCGGGGGGGAAACACTGAAGCTTTCTTT. Its protein product is CASSVRGGNTEAFF.

The chain joins TRBV28 to TRBJ2-7; D perhaps matches TRBD2 (6 bases). CDR3 length: 14 residues. Trimming stripped 7 bases from V and 2 bases from J, with 15 bases between. The germline V gene encodes CDR1 MDHEN and CDR2 SYDVKM. The CDR3 region is CASTTGGAPYEQYF. In DNA, the CDR3 is TGTGCCAGCACGACCGGAGGGGCCCCCTACGAGCAGTACTTC.

The chain joins TRBV9 to TRBJ2-2; TRBD2 matches 8 bases. CDR1 and CDR2 from the germline V gene are SGDLS and YYNGEE. V was clipped by 0 bases and J by 3 bases; unmatched bases: 1. This CDR3 spans 15 amino acids. The CDR3 sequence is CASSVAGGYTGELFF. CDR3 in DNA: TGTGCCAGCAGCGTAGCGGGAGGGTACACCGGGGAGCTGTTTTTT.

The chain recombines TRBV11-2 with TRBJ1-1, with 8 positions matching TRBD1. Losses at the gene ends were 6 bases for V and 8 bases for J; bases not matched to a gene: 8. This CDR3 is 13 amino acids long. Germline V gene sequence: CDR1 SGHAT, CDR2 FQNNGV. The chain's CDR3 is CASSSGRDREAFF. The CDR3 DNA reads TGTGCCAGCAGTAGCGGCCGGGACAGGGAAGCTTTCTTT.

The chain couples TRBV9 to TRBJ2-1, with 9 nucleotides matching TRBD2. CDR3 length equals 14 residues. V shed 3 bases, J shed 8 bases, and the junction held 6 bases outside the gene matches. CDR1 and CDR2 (germline): SGDLS, YYNGEE. The DNA for the CDR3 is TGTGCCAGCAGCGGGCAGGGACTAGCCGATGAGCAGTTCTTC. Translating gives CASSGQGLADEQFF.

This chain uses TRBV29-1 with TRBJ1-2; 9 bases fit TRBD1. CDR3 size: 14 residues. Germline CDR1 and CDR2: SQVTM and ANQGSEA. V was pared by 3 bases and J by 7 bases, with 9 bases of the junction left unmatched. The CDR3 loop is CSVDSDRGPRGYTF. In DNA form, the CDR3 reads TGCAGCGTTGATTCGGACAGGGGACCTCGTGGCTACACCTTC.

The chain carries TRBV6-2 or TRBV6-3 and TRBJ2-7; tentatively, D is TRBD2 (6 bases). The ends were cut back, 2 bases at V and 10 bases at J, with 12 bases in the middle. Germline V lookup: CDR1 MNHEY, CDR2 SVGEGT. CDR3 size: 12 residues. The CDR3 reads CASSYTVGLQYF. The CDR3 bases are TGTGCCAGCAGTTACACCGTGGGACTCCAGTACTTC.

This clone was picked up a small number of times. This rearrangement joins TRBV5-1 to TRBJ1-4; D might be TRBD1 (6 bases). The CDR3 has 15 amino acids. Germline V gives CDR1 SGHRS, CDR2 YFSETQ. With 3 bases removed from V and 5 bases from J, the gap between germline ends came to 14 bases. This chain's CDR3 is CASSSHRDTNEKLFF. Written as DNA, the CDR3 is TGCGCCAGCAGCTCTCACAGGGACACCAATGAAAAACTGTTTTTT.

This chain connects TRBV11-2 to TRBJ2-1; 11 nucleotides align to TRBD1. V was clipped by 5 bases and J by 12 bases; unmatched bases: 15. The CDR3 sequence is 16 residues long. Germline values: CDR1 SGHAT, CDR2 FQNNGV. The CDR3 here is CASSPRGGQGVDGQFF. CDR3 nucleotide sequence: TGTGCCAGCAGCCCCCGGGGGGGACAGGGGGTTGATGGGCAGTTCTTC.

This chain joins TRBV4-3 and TRBJ2-2, with 11 bases aligning to TRBD2. The CDR3 covers 18 residues. J was trimmed by 0 bases and V by 1 base; bases with no gene match: 4. Germline V gene sequence: CDR1 LGHNA, CDR2 YSLEER. CDR3 in amino acids: CASSQVVSGGANTGELFF. The CDR3 region has the DNA TGCGCCAGCAGCCAAGTGGTTAGCGGGGGGGCGAACACCGGGGAGCTGTTTTTT.

The chain has TRBV7-9 and TRBJ1-1; tentative D call: TRBD1 (5 bases). Germline V gives CDR1 SEHNR, CDR2 FQNEAQ (reference sequence). The CDR3 length is 13 residues. V dropped 8 bases and J dropped 0 bases, with 10 bases sitting between them. The CDR3 region has the DNA TGTGCCAGCCGACAGATTATGAACACTGAAGCTTTCTTT. It specifies CASRQIMNTEAFF. The variable domain in full, with the rest retrieved from reference TRBV7-9 and TRBJ1-1, is DTGVSQNPRHKITKRGQNVTFRCDPISEHNRLYWYRQTLGQGPEFLTYFQNEAQLEKSRLLSDRFSAERPKGSFSTLEIQRTEQGDSAMYLCASRQIMNTEAFFGQGTRLTVV.

By frequency in the sample, this clone is medium-sized. The CDR3 loop is CASSGTLRGVSPLHF. The CDR3 DNA reads as TGTGCCAGCAGTGGTACCCTGCGGGGAGTTTCACCCCTCCACTTT. The chain recombines TRBV9 with TRBJ1-6; D call uncertain. V lost 5 bases and J 9 bases, leaving 18 bases between the germline ends. Germline CDR1 and CDR2: SGDLS and YYNGEE. The CDR3 totals 15 residues.

The J gene is TRBJ1-1, the V gene TRBV4-3, with D possibly matching TRBD1 (6 bases). This CDR3 is 15 amino acids long. Germline-derived CDR1 and CDR2 are LGHNA and YSLEER. V dropped 2 bases and J dropped 2 bases, with 12 bases sitting between them. Written as DNA, the CDR3 is TGCGCCAGCAGCCAAACCCAGGGGATCAACACTGAAGCTTTCTTT. Amino acids: CASSQTQGINTEAFF.

There are a few counts of this clone. The chain carries TRBV4-3 and TRBJ2-1; the match to TRBD2 covers 12 bases. The V gene's germline CDR1 is LGHNA and CDR2 YSLEER. Trimming cost V 3 bases and J 9 bases; bases outside gene matches: 9. This CDR3 region has 16 residues. The CDR3 region has the DNA TGCGCCAGCAGCCACACCAGGCTAGCGGGGGGGAGTGAGCAGTTCTTC. Translating gives CASSHTRLAGGSEQFF.

V is TRBV6-2 or TRBV6-3 and J is TRBJ1-5; unclear D gene. This CDR3 spans 18 amino acids. Trimming removed 0 bases at V and 3 bases at J, with 18 bases between. CDR1 is MNHEY, CDR2 SVGEGT, per germline. In DNA form, the CDR3 reads TGTGCCAGCAGTTACTCCCTTATGGCGGGGTCTCACAATCAGCCCCAGCATTTT. Amino acids: CASSYSLMAGSHNQPQHF.